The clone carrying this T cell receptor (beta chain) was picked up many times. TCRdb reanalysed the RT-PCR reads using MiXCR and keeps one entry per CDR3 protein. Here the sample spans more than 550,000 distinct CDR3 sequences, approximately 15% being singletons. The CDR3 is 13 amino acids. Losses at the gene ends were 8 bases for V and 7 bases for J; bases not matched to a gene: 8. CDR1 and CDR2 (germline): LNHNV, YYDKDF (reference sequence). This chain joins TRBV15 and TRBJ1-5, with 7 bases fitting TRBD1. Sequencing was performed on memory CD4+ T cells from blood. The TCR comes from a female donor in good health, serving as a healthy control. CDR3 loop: CATGTSRGQPQHF. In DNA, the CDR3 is TGTGCCACCGGGACTTCCAGGGGGCAGCCCCAGCATTTT. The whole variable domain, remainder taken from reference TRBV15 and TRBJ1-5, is DAMVIQNPRYQVTQFGKPVTLSCSQTLNHNVMYWYQQKSSQAPKLLFHYYDKDFNNEADTPDNFQSRRPNTSFCFLDIRSPGLGDTAMYLCATGTSRGQPQHFGDGTRLSIL.